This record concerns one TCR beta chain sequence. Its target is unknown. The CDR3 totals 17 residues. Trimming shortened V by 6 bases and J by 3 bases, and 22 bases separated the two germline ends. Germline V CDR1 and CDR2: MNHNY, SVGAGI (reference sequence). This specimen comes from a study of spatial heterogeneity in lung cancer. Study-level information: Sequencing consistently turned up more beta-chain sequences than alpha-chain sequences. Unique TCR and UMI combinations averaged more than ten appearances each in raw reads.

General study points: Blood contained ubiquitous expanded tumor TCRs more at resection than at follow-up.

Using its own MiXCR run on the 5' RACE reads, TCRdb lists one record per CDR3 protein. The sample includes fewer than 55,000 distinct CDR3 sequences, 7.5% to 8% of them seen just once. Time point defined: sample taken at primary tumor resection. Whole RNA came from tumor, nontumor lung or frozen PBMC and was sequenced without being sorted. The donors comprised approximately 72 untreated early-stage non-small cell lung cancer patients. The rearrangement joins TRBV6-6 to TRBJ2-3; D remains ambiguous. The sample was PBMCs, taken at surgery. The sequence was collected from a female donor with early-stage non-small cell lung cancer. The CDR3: CASSPTRQVMQTDTQYF. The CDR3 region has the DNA TGTGCCAGCAGCCCCACTCGTCAGGTGATGCAAACAGATACGCAGTATTTT.